A selection of T cell receptor beta chains follows, all from one sample in a study of molecular identifiers for immune sequencing clone quantification. Each CDR3 protein gets one entry after TCRdb re-called the PCR reads with MiXCR. The table records about half a million distinct CDR3 sequences, 20% to 25% of them present only once. Sequencing was performed on naive CD8+ T cells from blood, with Jurkat cell RNA spiked in. Receptors were obtained from a human donor in good health. Some libraries in this study had Jurkat cell RNA spiked in. The CDR3 runs from the conserved cysteine through the conserved F or W. Fields, in order: CDR3 length, V gene, D gene, clone size, J gene, CDR3 DNA, CDR3 protein. The D gene is left open where the match is weak. Clone size is given for some rows only: seen once, a few or many times, or a class if the clone is expanded.

13	TRBV20-1	-	many	TRBJ2-3	TGCAGTGCTAGATCCAGTAGGGCAGATACGCAGTATTTT	CSARSSRADTQYF
21	TRBV7-7	-	few	TRBJ2-5	TGTGCTAGCAGCTTAGGACCGAGACTGGTCATATCGGCAGGCTACCAAGAGACCCAGTACTTC	CASSLGPRLVISAGYQETQYF
18	TRBV3-1	-	-	TRBJ2-3	TGTGCCAGCAGCCAAGATTCGGTTGGGGGGGGCGGCTTAGATACGCAGTATTTT	CASSQDSVGGGGLDTQYF
16	TRBV3-1	-	few	TRBJ2-2	TGTGCCAGCAGCCAAGCCCCCAAAGCGAACACCGGGGAGCTGTTTTTT	CASSQAPKANTGELFF
15	TRBV12-3/TRBV12-4	TRBD2	many	TRBJ2-5	TGTGCCAGCAGTCCACTAGCGGGGGCTCAAGAGACCCAGTACTTC	CASSPLAGAQETQYF
13	TRBV7-2	-	many	TRBJ1-1	TGTGCCAGCAGCTCATGGGAGAACACTGAAGCTTTCTTT	CASSSWENTEAFF
12	TRBV12-3/TRBV12-4	-	-	TRBJ2-6	TGTGCCAGTCTAGCCGGGGCCAACGTCCTGACTTTC	CASLAGANVLTF
14	TRBV28	-	-	TRBJ1-5	TGTGCCAGCTCGCCAGACTATAGCAATCAGCCCCAGCATTTT	CASSPDYSNQPQHF
13	TRBV20-1	-	many	TRBJ2-2	TGCAGTGCAGGTGACGCGAACACCGGGGAGCTGTTTTTT	CSAGDANTGELFF
16	TRBV28	-	few	TRBJ2-5	TGTGCCAGCAGTTTCACAGGGATGGGGGACCAAGAGACCCAGTACTTC	CASSFTGMGDQETQYF
16	TRBV4-1	TRBD1	-	TRBJ1-4	TGCGCCAGCAGCCAATCTCAGGGGGCAGCGTCCGAAAAACTGTTTTTT	CASSQSQGAASEKLFF
13	TRBV5-6	-	many	TRBJ1-6	TGTGCCAGCAGCTTGGGGGGGGATTCACCCCTCCACTTT	CASSLGGDSPLHF
15	TRBV12-3/TRBV12-4	TRBD1	few	TRBJ2-5	TGTGCCAGCAGTTCGCAGGGACAGGGTGGGGAGACCCAGTACTTC	CASSSQGQGGETQYF
13	TRBV5-4	TRBD2	-	TRBJ2-7	TGTGCCACCTCGACTAGCTCCTCGTTCGAGCAGTACTTC	CATSTSSSFEQYF
16	TRBV6-2/TRBV6-3	TRBD2	-	TRBJ2-2	TGTGCCAGCAGCGCCATCGTTGCGGGAGGGCCCTTGGAGCTGTTTTTT	CASSAIVAGGPLELFF
16	TRBV15	-	many	TRBJ1-5	TGTGCCACCAGCAAGAACCGGGACACTCTTAATCAGCCCCAGCATTTT	CATSKNRDTLNQPQHF
15	TRBV7-2	TRBD1	many	TRBJ1-3	TGTGCCAGCAGACCAGGACAGGACTCTGGAAACACCATATATTTT	CASRPGQDSGNTIYF
14	TRBV7-7	-	-	TRBJ2-7	TGTGCTAGCAGCCCGTGGCCCGAGAGGGACGAGCAGTGCTTC	CASSPWPERDEQCF
14	TRBV30	TRBD2	few	TRBJ2-7	TGTGCCTGGAGTTCAGACAGCGGGGTCCAAAACCAGTACTTC	CAWSSDSGVQNQYF
15	TRBV5-6	-	-	TRBJ2-7	TGTGCCAGCAGCTTTGAAGGGAGTTGGGGCTACGAGCAGTACTTC	CASSFEGSWGYEQYF
13	TRBV6-2/TRBV6-3	-	many	TRBJ2-7	TGTGCCAGCGTTTCCCGGACTCTCCACGAGCAGTACTTC	CASVSRTLHEQYF
14	TRBV12-3/TRBV12-4	TRBD1	-	TRBJ1-5	TGTGCCAGCAGTTTTGACAGGGCTCTTCAGCCCCAGCATTTT	CASSFDRALQPQHF
16	TRBV6-5	-	many	TRBJ1-4	TGTGCCAGCAAGACCTACACCACAGGGCGCGATGAAAAACTGTTTTTT	CASKTYTTGRDEKLFF
16	TRBV10-2	TRBD2	few	TRBJ2-3	TGCGCCAGCAGCCCCGGACTAGCGGGGAGCACAGATACGCAGTATTTT	CASSPGLAGSTDTQYF
17	TRBV6-5	TRBD2	-	TRBJ2-3	TGTGCCAGCAGCCAAACCTCCCCGGGGGGGTTTACAGATACGCAGTATTTT	CASSQTSPGGFTDTQYF
16	TRBV7-9	-	few	TRBJ2-1	TGTGCCAGCAGCCCTAGCCGGAGGGGAGAAAATTATGAGCAGTTCTTC	CASSPSRRGENYEQFF
16	TRBV2	-	-	TRBJ1-4	TGTGCCAGCAGTGAAGCCTGGACTTATCAGAATGAAAAACTGTTTTTT	CASSEAWTYQNEKLFF
17	TRBV4-1	-	many	TRBJ1-5	TGCGCCAGCAGCCAAGAATTCGGACACGGTGGCAATCAGCCCCAGCATTTT	CASSQEFGHGGNQPQHF
15	TRBV29-1	TRBD2	many	TRBJ2-2	TGCAGCGTTGTAGGCGGGAGGGCCGCGGTCGGGGAGCTGTTTTTT	CSVVGGRAAVGELFF
15	TRBV4-1	-	many	TRBJ1-2	TGCGCCAGCAGCCAAGGGACAGCCAGTCTATCTGGCTACACCTTC	CASSQGTASLSGYTF
16	TRBV6-2/TRBV6-3	TRBD1	-	TRBJ2-7	TGTGCCAGCAGTTGGAAGGGACAGGTGCCTCGGTACGAGCAGTACTTC	CASSWKGQVPRYEQYF
17	TRBV29-1	TRBD2	many	TRBJ2-3	TGCAGCGTTGAAGATCTTGGGACTAGCGGGAGTAGTGATACGCAGTATTTT	CSVEDLGTSGSSDTQYF
12	TRBV6-2/TRBV6-3	-	many	TRBJ2-7	TGTGCCAGCAGAGACTTCTCATTGGAGCAGTACTTC	CASRDFSLEQYF
15	TRBV5-6	-	many	TRBJ2-4	TGTGCCAGCAGCTCCCTCGTGGGTAGCGCAGACATTCAGTACTTC	CASSSLVGSADIQYF
13	TRBV7-9	-	many	TRBJ2-5	TGTGCCAGCAGCCTTCTCTATCAAGAGACCCAGTACTTC	CASSLLYQETQYF
16	TRBV29-1	TRBD1	-	TRBJ2-7	TGCAGCGTTGAGGCCCGAACAGGGGGTGCCCCCTACGAGCAGTACTTC	CSVEARTGGAPYEQYF
19	TRBV15	-	many	TRBJ2-6	TGTGCCACCAGCGGGGTCTGGTCAGTGGGGTCTTCAGGGGCCAACGTCCTGACTTTC	CATSGVWSVGSSGANVLTF
13	TRBV27	-	few	TRBJ1-2	TGTGCCAGCAGTTTATACTTGAACTATGGCTACACCTTC	CASSLYLNYGYTF
14	TRBV7-6	-	-	TRBJ2-7	TGTGCCAGCAGCCCGACTACAGGGTACCACGAGCAGTACTTC	CASSPTTGYHEQYF
12	TRBV6-2/TRBV6-3	-	few	TRBJ2-7	TGTGCCAGCATGACGGGAACCTACGAGCAGTACTTC	CASMTGTYEQYF
19	TRBV9	TRBD2	few	TRBJ2-1	TGTGCCAGCAGCCCTCCCGGACTAGCGGGGAGCATGTTATACAATGAGCAGTTCTTC	CASSPPGLAGSMLYNEQFF
12	TRBV28	-	many	TRBJ1-1	TGTGCCAGCAGTTCCCCTTACACTGAAGCTTTCTTT	CASSSPYTEAFF